What follows are 27 T cell receptor beta chains derived from one specimen sequenced in a study of blood T cell repertoires in COVID-19. TCRdb's table, derived via immunoSEQ multiplex PCR, lists solely in-frame clones and lacks some. This repertoire shows fewer than 45,000 clones, about three quarters found once; its top ten account for roughly 10%. Source material: peripheral blood. The receptor source for this set is a man aged 65-85 years with COVID-19, enrolled during active disease.

This chain uses TRBV5-1 with TRBJ1-3, with TRBD1 matching over 8 bases. J was trimmed by 3 bases and V by 4 bases; bases with no gene match: 6. CDR3 length equals 15 residues. Germline loops: CDR1 SGHRS, CDR2 YFSETQ. In DNA, the CDR3 is TGCGCCAGCAGCATCGGGACAGGAATTGGAAACACCATATATTTT. Protein: CASSIGTGIGNTIYF.

This chain joins TRBV5-5 and TRBJ2-4; weak D call: TRBD2 (6 bases). The CDR3 extends over 14 amino acids. V was pared by 4 bases and J by 7 bases, with 15 bases between. Germline CDR1 and CDR2: SGHKS and YYEKEE (reference sequence). The CDR3 reads CASSPPRGANIQYF. The CDR3 coding sequence is TGTGCCAGCAGCCCCCCGCGGGGCGCGAACATTCAGTACTTC.

This clone turned up a few times. The chain carries TRBV6-1 and TRBJ1-1; TRBD1 aligns across 7 bases. The CDR3 has 14 residues. CDR1 is MNHNS, CDR2 SASEGT, per germline. The ends lost 2 bases at V and 5 bases at J; junction bases unmatched: 5. The CDR3 DNA sequence: TGTGCCAGCAGTGAACAGGGGGAGTGGACTGAAGCTTTCTTT. It codes for CASSEQGEWTEAFF.

This chain connects TRBV24-1 to TRBJ1-5; no definite D call. Germline assignment: CDR1 KGHDR and CDR2 SFDVKD. The CDR3 has 14 amino acids. V was shortened by 5 bases and J by 5 bases, with 12 bases between the two germline ends. The CDR3 coding sequence is TGTGCCACCAGTGCCAACGACAAGTATCAGCCCCAGCATTTT. Protein: CATSANDKYQPQHF.

This sequence joins TRBV11-3 and TRBJ1-2, with 7 bases identical to TRBD1. The V gene end was trimmed by 4 bases and the J gene end by 3 bases; junction bases not matched to a gene: 2. This CDR3 contains 13 residues. Per the germline V gene, CDR1 is SGHNT and CDR2 is YENEEA. The CDR3 protein is CASSCQGDYGYTF. The CDR3, as DNA: TGTGCCAGCAGCTGCCAGGGGGACTATGGCTACACCTTC. Full variable domain (remainder filled in from reference TRBV11-3 and TRBJ1-2): EAGVVQSPRYKIIEKKQPVAFWCNPISGHNTLYWYLQNLGQGPELLIRYENEEAVDDSQLPKDRFSAERLKGVDSTLKIQPAELGDSAVYLCASSCQGDYGYTFGSGTRLTVV.

V and J are TRBV19 and TRBJ1-5, with 9 bases lining up with TRBD1. Germline V gives CDR1 LNHDA, CDR2 SQIVND (reference sequence). Trimming cost V 7 bases and J 6 bases; bases outside gene matches: 10. The CDR3 sequence is 15 residues long. The CDR3 loop reads CASTWTRTGVQPQHF. CDR3 coding DNA: TGTGCCAGTACCTGGACCCGGACAGGGGTTCAGCCCCAGCATTTT.

This sequence joins TRBV13 and TRBJ2-7; TRBD1 matches 9 bases. This CDR3 region has 14 residues. V lost 5 bases and J lost 1; bases outside the gene matches: 3. The V gene's germline CDR1 is PRHDT and CDR2 FYEKMQ (reference sequence). CDR3 in amino acids: CASSPGQGSYEQYF. In DNA form, the CDR3 reads TGTGCCAGCAGCCCGGGACAGGGATCCTACGAGCAGTACTTC.

V gene TRBV27 combines with J gene TRBJ2-2; D remains unclear. Trimming shortened V by 4 bases and J by 0 bases, and 3 bases separated the two germline ends. The CDR3 totals 13 residues. Germline V gene sequence: CDR1 MNHEY, CDR2 SMNVEV (reference sequence). CDR3 sequence reads: CASSSTNTGELFF. CDR3 bases: TGTGCCAGCAGTTCCACGAACACCGGGGAGCTGTTTTTT.

V gene TRBV29-1 combines with J gene TRBJ1-1; possible D gene TRBD1, 6 bases. V lost 6 bases and J lost 0, with 20 bases in between. Per the germline V gene, CDR1 is SQVTM and CDR2 is ANQGSEA. This CDR3 comprises 16 residues. CDR3 sequence: CSVQGGDTRMNTEAFF. Written as DNA, the CDR3 is TGCAGCGTCCAAGGGGGAGATACACGTATGAACACTGAAGCTTTCTTT.

This clone showed up just a few times. This chain connects TRBV2 to TRBJ1-3; TRBD1 agrees at 8 bases. CDR1 and CDR2 (germline): SNHLY, FYNNEI. Losses at the gene ends were 6 bases for V and 1 base for J; bases not matched to a gene: 20. The CDR3 extends over 20 amino acids. The CDR3 coding sequence is TGTGCCAGCAGATACAGGGGGGAATCCCTCGTGAGGGGGTCTGGAAACACCATATATTTT. Residues: CASRYRGESLVRGSGNTIYF.

J is TRBJ2-7 and V is TRBV19; 8 positions agree with TRBD2. CDR3 length equals 15 residues. The junction had 7 bases not matched to a gene; V was cut back by 4 bases and J by 2 bases. Germline V gene sequence: CDR1 LNHDA, CDR2 SQIVND (reference sequence). The CDR3 loop is CASSNSRGRPYEQYF. The DNA for the CDR3 is TGTGCCAGTAGTAATTCTCGCGGGAGGCCCTACGAGCAGTACTTC.

The rearrangement uses TRBV9 and TRBJ2-3; 10 bases align to TRBD2. CDR3 length: 17 amino acids. The junction had 10 bases not matched to a gene; V was cut back by 4 bases and J by 2 bases. Germline V gene sequence: CDR1 SGDLS, CDR2 YYNGEE. In DNA, the CDR3 is TGTGCCAGCAGCCCACGTGTAGCGGGAGGATTCACAGATACGCAGTATTTT. This codes for CASSPRVAGGFTDTQYF.

The V call is TRBV5-1, the J call TRBJ1-3; no firm D call. Trimming took 4 bases from V and 0 from J, leaving 11 bases between them. CDR1 SGHRS and CDR2 YFSETQ come from the germline V gene. The CDR3 loop spans 15 amino acids. The CDR3 reads CASSPRDGSGNTIYF. The DNA of the CDR3 is TGCGCCAGCAGCCCCCGGGATGGCTCTGGAAACACCATATATTTT.

This clone was recorded a few times. The chain uses TRBV5-6 and TRBJ1-5; TRBD1 might be the D (5 bases). V shed 2 bases and J shed 6 bases, with 12 bases lying between them. CDR3 size: 14 residues. In germline, CDR1 is SGHDT, CDR2 YYEEEE. The CDR3 loop reads CASSFTGSGQPQHF. The CDR3, as DNA: TGTGCCAGCAGCTTTACAGGATCGGGTCAGCCCCAGCATTTT.

This clone was seen only a few times. CDR3 sequence reads: CASSHGTGGSWNEQFF. CDR3 bases: TGTGCCAGCAGCCACGGGACAGGGGGATCGTGGAATGAGCAGTTCTTC. The chain employs TRBV14 and TRBJ2-1; 11 bases match TRBD1. The J segment lost 7 bases and the V segment lost 3 bases, leaving 8 bases of the junction unmatched. In germline, CDR1 is SGHDN, CDR2 FVKESK. CDR3 length: 16 residues.

This clone came up once. The chain employs TRBV3-1 (or the pseudogene TRBV3-2) and TRBJ1-2, with 7 bases fitting TRBD1. The CDR3 has 15 residues. Germline trimming cut 4 bases from V and 8 bases from J; bases unmatched to any gene: 13. The germline V gene has CDR1 LGHDT and CDR2 YNNKEL (reference sequence). As DNA, the CDR3 is TGTGCCAGCAGCCTCGGACAGGAGGTCAGGATGGGCTACACCTTC. It translates to CASSLGQEVRMGYTF.

The chain couples TRBV5-5 to TRBJ2-5, with D perhaps TRBD2 (5 bases). CDR3 length equals 13 residues. The germline V and J ends were trimmed by 3 bases and 5 bases, with 11 bases remaining between them. Germline CDR1 and CDR2: SGHKS and YYEKEE (reference sequence). CDR3 loop: CASSSRGRETQYF. The CDR3 region has the DNA TGTGCCAGCAGCTCCCGCGGGCGGGAGACCCAGTACTTC.

This clone was seen only once. This chain links TRBV5-1 with TRBJ1-1; TRBD1 agrees at 9 bases. The CDR3 covers 14 residues. Germline CDR1 and CDR2: SGHRS and YFSETQ. The V and J ends lost 6 bases and 0 bases, in that order; junction bases with no gene match: 3. The CDR3 region is CASKQGAMNTEAFF. The CDR3 DNA is TGCGCCAGCAAACAGGGGGCAATGAACACTGAAGCTTTCTTT.

The rearrangement links TRBV20-1 to TRBJ1-2; unclear D gene. V shed 0 bases and J shed 6 bases, with 5 bases lying between them. This CDR3 region has 11 residues. Germline lookup yields CDR1 DFQATT and CDR2 SNEGSKA (reference sequence). The DNA for the CDR3 is TGCAGTGCTAGAGATATAAATGGCTACACCTTC. Its translation is CSARDINGYTF.

This chain connects TRBV28 to TRBJ2-2; D not resolved. With 3 bases removed from V and 7 bases from J, the gap between germline ends came to 12 bases. This CDR3 is built from 14 residues. Germline V gene lookup returns CDR1 MDHEN and CDR2 SYDVKM. CDR3 sequence: CASSFSGGLGELFF. The DNA for the CDR3 is TGTGCCAGCAGTTTTAGTGGCGGTCTCGGGGAGCTGTTTTTT.

The genes are TRBV3-1 (or the pseudogene TRBV3-2) and TRBJ2-1; no reliable D call. The length of the CDR3 is 11 residues. Trimming removed 6 bases from V and 10 bases from J, with 10 bases in between. Germline lookup yields CDR1 LGHDT and CDR2 YNNKEL (reference sequence). The CDR3 protein is CASRSPVEQFF. The CDR3 region has the DNA TGTGCCAGCAGATCCCCCGTAGAGCAGTTCTTC.

The chain couples TRBV3-1 (or the pseudogene TRBV3-2) to TRBJ1-4, with D possibly TRBD1 on 5 matching bases. V dropped 4 bases and J dropped 7 bases, with 16 bases sitting between them. The CDR3 is 15 amino acids. CDR1 and CDR2 (germline): LGHDT, YNNKEL (reference sequence). CDR3 DNA sequence: TGTGCCAGCAGCCCTCAGGGCGGTATAATTGAAAAACTGTTTTTT. Protein product: CASSPQGGIIEKLFF.

This clone was counted once. The gene calls are TRBV11-3 and TRBJ2-7, with 7 bases lining up with TRBD1. The CDR3 has 14 amino acids. The germline V gene encodes CDR1 SGHNT and CDR2 YENEEA. With V trimmed by 5 bases and J by 0 bases, 4 bases remained unmatched. CDR3 loop: CASSAQGSSYEQYF. In nucleotides, the CDR3 is TGTGCCAGCAGCGCACAGGGGAGCTCCTACGAGCAGTACTTC.

The chain employs TRBV4-2 and TRBJ2-2, with TRBD2 identical over 9 bases. From germline, CDR1 is LGHNA and CDR2 YNFKEQ. The CDR3 has 17 residues. V shed 0 bases, J shed 7 bases, and the junction held 9 bases outside the gene matches. DNA of the CDR3: TGTGCCAGCAGCCAAGATCCGCGGGGGGGACAGAACGGGGAGCTGTTTTTT. This codes for CASSQDPRGGQNGELFF.

This clone was counted once. The chain joins TRBV7-9 to TRBJ2-7, with TRBD1 identical over 11 bases. The trim removed 0 bases at V and 5 bases at J, leaving 6 bases unmatched. Germline lookup yields CDR1 SEHNR and CDR2 FQNEAQ (reference sequence). There are 16 residues in the CDR3. CDR3 sequence (DNA): TGTGCCAGCAGCTTAGCCGTTGGGACAGGGGGACACGAGCAGTACTTC. It specifies CASSLAVGTGGHEQYF. The full variable domain, with the rest looked up from reference TRBV7-9 and TRBJ2-7, is DTGVSQNPRHKITKRGQNVTFRCDPISEHNRLYWYRQTLGQGPEFLTYFQNEAQLEKSRLLSDRFSAERPKGSFSTLEIQRTEQGDSAMYLCASSLAVGTGGHEQYFGPGTRLTVT.

Judged by abundance, this clone is medium-sized (0.01 to 0.1%). The chain joins TRBV7-8 to TRBJ2-3, with 7 positions matching TRBD1. This CDR3 is built from 15 residues. The J segment lost 4 bases and the V segment lost 5 bases, leaving 9 bases of the junction unmatched. Germline lookup yields CDR1 SGHVS and CDR2 FQNEAQ. CDR3 nucleotides: TGTGCCAGCAGCCTGAGACAGGGTCTAGCAGATACGCAGTATTTT. Translated, it gives CASSLRQGLADTQYF.

This chain connects TRBV5-1 to TRBJ1-2; D is uncertain. Looked up from germline, CDR1 is SGHRS and CDR2 is YFSETQ. CDR3 length: 14 residues. Trimming pared 0 bases from V and 5 bases from J, leaving 11 bases between. In nucleotides, the CDR3 is TGCGCCAGCAGCTTGGCACGAGAGGTATATGGCTACACCTTC. Protein sequence: CASSLAREVYGYTF.